Shown below are 32 T cell receptor beta chains from a single sample sequenced in a study of shared clonotypes between healthy human individuals. Cells designated naive CD8 were CD45RO-negative and were positively selected for CCR7, with terminally differentiated effector memory CD45RA+ cells excluded. Only in-frame clones appear in the TCRdb table, and some are missing; sequencing was by immunoSEQ multiplex PCR. The sample lists hundreds of thousands of clones, approximately 97% occurring once. Source material: naive CD8+ T cells sorted from blood. These TCRs come from a man aged 25-40 years in good health.

The rearrangement uses TRBV6-1 and TRBJ1-2; D remains unclear. Trimming cost V 3 bases and J 3 bases, with 2 bases left between them. The V gene's germline CDR1 is MNHNS and CDR2 SASEGT. This CDR3 contains 11 residues. CDR3 nucleotide sequence: TGTGCCAGCAGTGACTACTATGGCTACACCTTC. It specifies CASSDYYGYTF.

This chain links TRBV27 with TRBJ1-5; D gene unclear. The germline V gene encodes CDR1 MNHEY and CDR2 SMNVEV (reference sequence). V was clipped by 1 base and J by 5 bases, with 6 bases between them. The CDR3 is made up of 13 amino acids. The CDR3 DNA sequence: TGTGCCAGCAGTTTATACTCCGATCAGCCCCAGCATTTT. This translates into CASSLYSDQPQHF.

The J gene is TRBJ2-1, the V gene TRBV10-3, with TRBD2 identical over 7 bases. Germline CDR1 and CDR2: ENHRY and SYGVKD. The CDR3 spans 13 residues. The V and J ends lost 11 bases and 9 bases, in that order; junction bases with no gene match: 13. CDR3 in amino acids: CAGRRENGVEQFF. In nucleotides, the CDR3 is TGTGCCGGTAGGCGGGAGAATGGAGTTGAGCAGTTCTTC.

The V gene is TRBV18, the J gene TRBJ2-1, with 8 bases identical to TRBD1. The CDR3 loop spans 13 amino acids. J gave up 5 bases and V 3 bases, and 0 bases lay outside the gene matches. Per the germline V gene, CDR1 is KGHSH and CDR2 is LQKENI. CDR3 amino acids: CASSPGQDNEQFF. The CDR3 region has the DNA TGTGCCAGCTCACCGGGACAGGACAATGAGCAGTTCTTC.

This clone was observed a handful of times. V and J are TRBV7-9 and TRBJ1-1; D unresolved. In germline, CDR1 is SEHNR, CDR2 FQNEAQ (reference sequence). Trimming removed 6 bases at V and 7 bases at J, with 15 bases between. CDR3 length equals 13 residues. CDR3: CASRQKRVDEAFF. The CDR3 nucleotides read TGTGCCAGCAGGCAAAAAAGGGTGGATGAAGCTTTCTTT.

This chain connects TRBV4-3 to TRBJ2-7; 9 bases are a match to TRBD2. Trimming at V came to 1 base and at J to 2 bases, leaving 3 bases not matched to a gene. Germline values: CDR1 LGHNA, CDR2 YSLEER. The CDR3 runs to 15 residues. The CDR3 loop is CASSQGASGTYEQYF. The CDR3 bases are TGCGCCAGCAGCCAAGGCGCTAGCGGGACCTACGAGCAGTACTTC.

The J gene is TRBJ2-7, the V gene TRBV27, with a weak D call TRBD1 (5 bases). The germline CDR1 and CDR2 sequences are MNHEY and SMNVEV (reference sequence). The CDR3 has 12 amino acids. V was trimmed by 10 bases and J by 4 bases, leaving 14 bases between them. The CDR3 sequence is CATQGLGYEQYF. CDR3 DNA: TGTGCCACCCAGGGTCTGGGATACGAGCAGTACTTC.

The gene calls are TRBV13 and TRBJ2-7; D is possibly TRBD1 (5 bases). This CDR3 is built from 13 residues. The ends were cut back, 4 bases at V and 6 bases at J, with 13 bases in the middle. Germline values: CDR1 PRHDT, CDR2 FYEKMQ (reference sequence). In DNA form, the CDR3 reads TGTGCCAGCAGCTCGCTGACAGCTTCCGAGCAGTACTTC. As protein: CASSSLTASEQYF.

The V gene is TRBV27, the J gene TRBJ2-2, with 8 positions matching TRBD2. CDR1 is MNHEY and CDR2 is SMNVEV in the germline V gene (reference sequence). The junction had 7 bases not matched to a gene; V was cut back by 1 base and J by 6 bases. This CDR3 has 16 residues. The CDR3 is CASSLWVEREPGELFF. In DNA, the CDR3 is TGTGCCAGCAGTTTATGGGTGGAGCGGGAGCCCGGGGAGCTGTTTTTT.

The V gene is TRBV7-9, the J gene TRBJ2-7; 7 bases line up with TRBD2. The CDR3 is made up of 13 amino acids. Germline V gives CDR1 SEHNR, CDR2 FQNEAQ (reference sequence). J was trimmed by 5 bases and V by 6 bases; bases with no gene match: 7. The chain's CDR3 is CASRHGGSDEQYF. Here the CDR3 DNA reads TGTGCCAGCAGGCATGGCGGGAGCGACGAGCAGTACTTC.

This chain uses TRBV29-1 with TRBJ1-1, with TRBD1 identical over 7 bases. Trimming took 0 bases from V and 0 from J; bases not matched to a gene: 7. Germline V gene lookup returns CDR1 SQVTM and CDR2 ANQGSEA. The CDR3 length is 16 residues. In nucleotides, the CDR3 is TGCAGCGTTGAAGACCCCCCGGGACAGATGAACACTGAAGCTTTCTTT. The encoded protein is CSVEDPPGQMNTEAFF.

Of note for this clone: Other DNA sequences in the same sample also yield this CDR3. V usage is TRBV7-9 and J usage is TRBJ2-3; D not certain. Germline lookup yields CDR1 SEHNR and CDR2 FQNEAQ (reference sequence). The CDR3 runs to 10 residues. With 8 bases removed from V and 3 bases from J, the gap between germline ends came to 3 bases. Here the CDR3 reads CASSTDTQYF. Here the CDR3 DNA reads TGTGCCAGCTCTACAGATACGCAGTATTTT.

The gene calls are TRBV7-7 and TRBJ2-3; the match to TRBD1 covers 8 bases. With 1 base clipped from V and 2 bases from J, the junction kept 8 bases outside the gene matches. Per the germline V gene, CDR1 is SSHAT and CDR2 is FNYEAQ (reference sequence). The CDR3 covers 17 residues. The CDR3 DNA reads as TGTGCCAGCAGCTTAGGGGTTTGGGGACAGGCCACAGATACGCAGTATTTT. Amino acids: CASSLGVWGQATDTQYF.

The CDR3 DNA sequence: TGTGCCAGCAGCTTAGGGACAGGGGGCAGGGACACTGAAGCTTTCTTT. The encoded protein is CASSLGTGGRDTEAFF. V gene TRBV7-9 combines with J gene TRBJ1-1; TRBD1 matches 11 bases. This CDR3 is 16 amino acids long. Germline CDR1 is SEHNR and CDR2 is FQNEAQ (reference sequence). J was trimmed by 3 bases and V by 1 base; bases with no gene match: 4.

V and J are TRBV29-1 and TRBJ2-1; 12 bases fit TRBD1. Germline values: CDR1 SQVTM, CDR2 ANQGSEA. The V and J ends lost 5 bases and 1 base, in that order; junction bases with no gene match: 9. The CDR3 is 17 residues long. The CDR3 region is CSVRGTGGAGSYNEQFF. CDR3 coding DNA: TGCAGCGTTAGAGGGACAGGGGGCGCCGGGTCCTACAATGAGCAGTTCTTC.

The genes are TRBV6-6 and TRBJ1-1, with unresolved D. Trimming cost V 2 bases and J 3 bases, with 13 bases left between them. The CDR3 consists of 15 residues. CDR1 is MNHNY and CDR2 is SVGAGI in the germline V gene (reference sequence). The CDR3 loop reads CASSYPPGGYTEAFF. The DNA for the CDR3 is TGTGCCAGCAGTTACCCGCCGGGTGGATACACTGAAGCTTTCTTT.

The chain is built from TRBV7-9 and TRBJ2-5, with a weak D call TRBD1 (6 bases). With 4 bases removed from V and 0 bases from J, the gap between germline ends came to 9 bases. CDR3 length: 14 amino acids. The germline V gene has CDR1 SEHNR and CDR2 FQNEAQ (reference sequence). Written as DNA, the CDR3 is TGTGCCAGCAGCTATCAGGGGAACCAAGAGACCCAGTACTTC. Translating it yields CASSYQGNQETQYF. Full variable domain (rest looked up from reference TRBV7-9 and TRBJ2-5): DTGVSQNPRHKITKRGQNVTFRCDPISEHNRLYWYRQTLGQGPEFLTYFQNEAQLEKSRLLSDRFSAERPKGSFSTLEIQRTEQGDSAMYLCASSYQGNQETQYFGPGTRLLVL.

The CDR3 is CASSPRVAAKLETQYF. CDR3 DNA: TGTGCCAGCAGCCCCCGGGTAGCGGCGAAATTGGAGACCCAGTACTTC. The chain couples TRBV7-6 to TRBJ2-5; maybe TRBD2 (6 bases). Germline values: CDR1 SGHVS, CDR2 FNYEAQ. The CDR3 is made up of 16 amino acids. V was cut by 5 bases and J by 5 bases, with 21 bases left in between. Supplemented by reference TRBV7-6 and TRBJ2-5, the full variable domain reads GAGVSQSPRYKVTKRGQDVALRCDPISGHVSLYWYRQALGQGPEFLTYFNYEAQQDKSGLPNDRFSAERPEGSISTLTIQRTEQRDSAMYRCASSPRVAAKLETQYFGPGTRLLVL.

The chain recombines TRBV27 with TRBJ2-1; a weak D match, TRBD2 (6 bases). The CDR3 spans 13 residues. Trimming stripped 8 bases from V and 8 bases from J, with 16 bases between. Germline V gene lookup returns CDR1 MNHEY and CDR2 SMNVEV (reference sequence). DNA for the CDR3: TGTGCCAGCGCGACGGGAGCAGTCGATGAGCAGTTCTTC. It specifies CASATGAVDEQFF.

Regarding this clone: Other DNA sequences within the sample encode an identical CDR3. This chain links TRBV27 with TRBJ2-3, with D maybe TRBD2 (5 bases). The CDR3 totals 15 residues. Germline CDR1 is MNHEY and CDR2 is SMNVEV (reference sequence). V was trimmed by 2 bases and J by 0 bases, leaving 9 bases between them. CDR3: CASSLGAASTDTQYF. The CDR3 coding sequence is TGTGCCAGCAGTTTAGGAGCGGCTAGCACAGATACGCAGTATTTT.

This chain links TRBV15 with TRBJ1-1; tentative D call: TRBD1 (5 bases). The CDR3 runs to 16 residues. V lost 5 bases and J lost 3, with 19 bases in between. Per the germline V gene, CDR1 is LNHNV and CDR2 is YYDKDF (reference sequence). Written as DNA, the CDR3 is TGTGCCACCAGCCCCCAAGGGTCAGGGCAGGACACTGAAGCTTTCTTT. Protein sequence: CATSPQGSGQDTEAFF.

The chain carries TRBV6-5 and TRBJ2-7; 7 nucleotides agree with TRBD2. Losses at the gene ends were 6 bases for V and 0 bases for J; bases not matched to a gene: 2. Germline assignment: CDR1 MNHEY and CDR2 SVGAGI. CDR3 length equals 13 residues. CDR3 nucleotide sequence: TGTGCCAGCAGCGGGAGGAGCTCCTACGAGCAGTACTTC. Translating gives CASSGRSSYEQYF.

V usage is TRBV27 and J usage is TRBJ2-1; D may correspond to TRBD1 or TRBD2 (6 bases each). Germline CDR1 reads MNHEY; CDR2 reads SMNVEV (reference sequence). Trimming pared 1 base from V and 6 bases from J, leaving 13 bases between. The CDR3 contains 15 residues. The CDR3 DNA reads as TGTGCCAGCAGTTTATTGCTAGAGGGGGGCAATGAGCAGTTCTTC. Encoded protein: CASSLLLEGGNEQFF.

The V gene is TRBV4-1, the J gene TRBJ2-3, with a weak D call TRBD1 (5 bases). This CDR3 is 14 amino acids long. From germline, CDR1 is MGHRA and CDR2 YSYEKL. V was shortened by 1 base and J by 5 bases, with 10 bases between the two germline ends. CDR3 in DNA: TGCGCCAGCAGCCAAGTCCGTACAGGAGATACGCAGTATTTT. Amino acids: CASSQVRTGDTQYF.

This clone was detected only once. J is TRBJ2-1 and V is TRBV11-3; 8 bases are shared with TRBD2. The CDR3 contains 16 residues. Germline loops: CDR1 SGHNT, CDR2 YENEEA. V lost 5 bases and J lost 0; bases outside the gene matches: 6. The CDR3 bases are TGTGCCAGCAGCCCGAGCGGGAGAAGCTCCTACAATGAGCAGTTCTTC. Its translation is CASSPSGRSSYNEQFF.

This clone turned up a few times. CDR3 nucleotide sequence: TGCGCCAGCAGCTCCCGGACAGGGGGCTGGGCCAATCAGCCCCAGCATTTT. This codes for CASSSRTGGWANQPQHF. V usage is TRBV5-1 and J usage is TRBJ1-5; 11 bases map to TRBD1. The V and J ends lost 3 bases and 3 bases, in that order; junction bases with no gene match: 8. This CDR3 has 17 amino acids. Germline V gene lookup returns CDR1 SGHRS and CDR2 YFSETQ.

This chain links TRBV4-1 with TRBJ1-1; no clear D gene. With 0 bases removed from V and 0 bases from J, the gap between germline ends came to 11 bases. Germline-derived CDR1 and CDR2 are MGHRA and YSYEKL. The length of the CDR3 is 16 residues. The CDR3 DNA is TGCGCCAGCAGCCAAGAAGGTCGGTTCATGAACACTGAAGCTTTCTTT. Translation gives CASSQEGRFMNTEAFF.

The chain has TRBV27 and TRBJ1-1, with D perhaps matching TRBD1 (5 bases). Trimming pared 3 bases from V and 5 bases from J, leaving 10 bases between. CDR3 length equals 13 residues. CDR1 and CDR2 (germline): MNHEY, SMNVEV (reference sequence). The CDR3 protein is CASSLGDRTEAFF. The CDR3 DNA reads as TGTGCCAGCAGTTTGGGGGATAGAACTGAAGCTTTCTTT.

The V and J genes are TRBV11-2 and TRBJ2-3, with D tentatively TRBD1 (6 bases). V dropped 2 bases and J dropped 2 bases, with 17 bases sitting between them. Germline CDR1 reads SGHAT; CDR2 reads FQNNGV. The CDR3 is 17 residues long. CDR3 DNA: TGTGCCAGCAGCTTACCCGCAGGGGAGAGTCCCACAGATACGCAGTATTTT. It yields the protein CASSLPAGESPTDTQYF.

The chain carries TRBV5-6 and TRBJ2-5, with D unresolved. V was cut by 0 bases and J by 5 bases, with 11 bases left in between. Germline CDR1 and CDR2: SGHDT and YYEEEE. The CDR3 loop spans 14 amino acids. DNA for the CDR3: TGTGCCAGCAGCTTGGGTGGGTATTGGGAGACCCAGTACTTC. Amino acids: CASSLGGYWETQYF. The full variable domain, completed using reference TRBV5-6 and TRBJ2-5, is DAGVTQSPTHLIKTRGQQVTLRCSPKSGHDTVSWYQQALGQGPQFIFQYYEEEERQRGNFPDRFSGHQFPNYSSELNVNALLLGDSALYLCASSLGGYWETQYFGPGTRLLVL.

This clone was seen just once. The V gene is TRBV4-1, the J gene TRBJ2-2, with a tentative D call TRBD1 (5 bases). The V and J ends lost 3 bases and 0 bases respectively, with 11 bases between them. This CDR3 contains 16 residues. Germline CDR1 and CDR2: MGHRA and YSYEKL. CDR3 residues: CASSHPQASNTGELFF. As DNA, the CDR3 is TGCGCCAGCAGCCACCCACAGGCCTCGAACACCGGGGAGCTGTTTTTT.

The chain uses TRBV7-8 and TRBJ2-7; D might be TRBD1 or TRBD2, each matching 5 bases. Trimming left V 3 bases short and J 4 bases short, with 25 bases between. The length of the CDR3 is 18 residues. Germline assignment: CDR1 SGHVS and CDR2 FQNEAQ. The CDR3 bases are TGTGCCAGCAGCTTCCTGGGGGTTGGTAGCGCCGCACGGTACGAGCAGTACTTC. It encodes CASSFLGVGSAARYEQYF.